The 20 T cell receptor beta chains given below trace back to one sample, sequenced in a study of blood T cells in healthy people across ages. With a J-beta primer mix and a sample-barcoded 5' primer, a second PCR ran about 6 to 11 cycles. MiXCR was run by TCRdb on the 5' RACE reads, yielding one entry per CDR3 protein. The repertoire holds fewer than 1.5 million distinct CDR3 sequences, with 42% as singletons. The sample was blood. The receptors shown here come from a woman aged 18 to 35 in good health.

In this sample, this clonotype turned up many times. V usage is TRBV27 and J usage is TRBJ2-1; 10 nucleotides agree with TRBD2. The trim removed 6 bases at V and 8 bases at J, leaving 10 bases unmatched. There are 15 residues in the CDR3. Per the germline V gene, CDR1 is MNHEY and CDR2 is SMNVEV (reference sequence). The CDR3 DNA reads TGTGCCAGCAGAGAGCCGGGACTAGCGCTCCATGAGCAGTTCTTC. This codes for CASREPGLALHEQFF.

This chain connects TRBV4-1 to TRBJ2-5, with D possibly being TRBD2 (5 bases). V was trimmed by 2 bases and J by 4 bases, leaving 11 bases between them. The V gene's germline CDR1 is MGHRA and CDR2 YSYEKL. The CDR3 runs 14 residues. The CDR3 DNA sequence: TGCGCCAGCAGCCAACTAAGAGAGGGAGAGACCCAGTACTTC. This translates into CASSQLREGETQYF.

The chain combines TRBV18 with TRBJ1-4; D is possibly TRBD1 (5 bases). The CDR3 is 16 residues long. Per the germline V gene, CDR1 is KGHSH and CDR2 is LQKENI. V was clipped by 3 bases and J by 5 bases, with 16 bases between them. The DNA of the CDR3 is TGTGCCAGCTCACCCGATATTCAGGGTCCAAATGAAAAACTGTTTTTT. This sequence encodes CASSPDIQGPNEKLFF.

This clonotype was counted only a few times. The chain links TRBV29-1 to TRBJ1-2; D is ambiguous. Germline V gene lookup returns CDR1 SQVTM and CDR2 ANQGSEA. The CDR3 is 12 residues long. The V end lost 8 bases, the J end lost 7 bases, and 17 bases lay between the germline ends. CDR3 bases: TGCAGCCACGAAGACCCCCCCTTTGGCTACACCTTC. Protein product: CSHEDPPFGYTF.

The sample holds a few counts of this clonotype. This chain connects TRBV12-3 or TRBV12-4 to TRBJ2-3; the D gene is possibly TRBD1 (5 bases). CDR3 size: 15 residues. Trimming shortened V by 7 bases and J by 5 bases, and 19 bases separated the two germline ends. CDR3 in DNA: TGTGCCAGCATTTCCACCTCCACGCAGGGAGATACGCAGTATTTT. Translated: CASISTSTQGDTQYF.

Only one count was recorded for this clonotype. V usage is TRBV3-1 and J usage is TRBJ2-1; TRBD1 might be the D (6 bases). CDR1 and CDR2 from the germline V gene are LGHDT and YNNKEL (reference sequence). V lost 1 base to trimming and J lost 10 bases, with 14 bases between them. This CDR3 is built from 14 residues. The CDR3 reads CASSQGQETYEQFF. CDR3 DNA: TGTGCCAGCAGCCAAGGACAGGAGACCTACGAGCAGTTCTTC.

The J gene is TRBJ2-2, the V gene TRBV27; TRBD2 matches 11 bases. The CDR3 runs to 16 residues. Germline values: CDR1 MNHEY, CDR2 SMNVEV (reference sequence). V lost 5 bases, J lost 6 bases, and 8 bases stayed unmatched. The CDR3 DNA follows: TGTGCCAGCAGTCCAGTAGCGGGGGGGCCTTCCGGGGAGCTGTTTTTT. This gives the protein CASSPVAGGPSGELFF.

The CDR3 region is CASSQAPSGSQDTQYF. The CDR3 DNA reads as TGTGCCAGCAGCCAAGCCCCTAGCGGGAGTCAAGATACGCAGTATTTT. The chain carries TRBV4-2 and TRBJ2-3, with 10 bases matching TRBD2. Germline CDR1 is LGHNA and CDR2 is YNFKEQ. The CDR3 is 16 amino acids. Trimming took 1 base from V and 5 from J; bases not matched to a gene: 6.

Concerning this clonotype itself: An end of the junction differs from the germline gene, which may be a read error. The DNA of the CDR3 is TGTGCCAGCAGTGTAGCGGACAGAAATGAGCAGTTCTTC. It encodes CASSVADRNEQFF. The gene calls are TRBV12-3 or TRBV12-4 and TRBJ2-1; either TRBD1 or TRBD2 may supply D (6 bases each). This CDR3 spans 13 amino acids.

This chain connects TRBV15 to TRBJ2-1; 7 nucleotides match TRBD1. The V gene end was trimmed by 0 bases and the J gene end by 7 bases; junction bases not matched to a gene: 9. Germline CDR1 is LNHNV and CDR2 is YYDKDF (reference sequence). CDR3 size: 16 residues. In DNA form, the CDR3 reads TGTGCCACCAGCAGAGAGCTTATACAGGGGAAGAATGAGCAGTTCTTC. This translates into CATSRELIQGKNEQFF. The full variable domain, its missing parts supplied by reference TRBV15 and TRBJ2-1, is DAMVIQNPRYQVTQFGKPVTLSCSQTLNHNVMYWYQQKSSQAPKLLFHYYDKDFNNEADTPDNFQSRRPNTSFCFLDIRSPGLGDTAMYLCATSRELIQGKNEQFFGPGTRLTVL.

This clonotype was seen a few times. This sequence joins TRBV2 and TRBJ2-5; 11 nucleotides agree with TRBD2. With V trimmed by 4 bases and J by 5 bases, 9 bases remained unmatched. The V gene's germline CDR1 is SNHLY and CDR2 FYNNEI. This CDR3 contains 16 residues. CDR3: CASSGGSGGAYETQYF. CDR3 bases: TGTGCCAGCAGTGGGGGTAGCGGGGGGGCTTATGAGACCCAGTACTTC.

The chain uses TRBV5-6 and TRBJ2-2, with D tentatively TRBD1 (5 bases). V was shortened by 4 bases and J by 0 bases, with 13 bases between the two germline ends. CDR1 SGHDT and CDR2 YYEEEE come from the germline V gene. The CDR3 runs to 16 residues. CDR3 loop: CASSNTGLANTGELFF. The CDR3 DNA follows: TGTGCCAGCAGCAATACAGGTCTCGCGAACACCGGGGAGCTGTTTTTT.

This chain uses TRBV10-3 with TRBJ2-1; 7 bases map to TRBD2. Germline trimming cut 0 bases from V and 8 bases from J; bases unmatched to any gene: 7. CDR1 and CDR2 from the germline V gene are ENHRY and SYGVKD. This CDR3 region has 15 residues. CDR3 DNA: TGTGCCATCAGTGAGTCGCGGGGAGGGGCCGATGAGCAGTTCTTC. Its translation is CAISESRGGADEQFF.

The V gene is TRBV13, the J gene TRBJ2-3, with TRBD2 matching over 15 bases. CDR1 is PRHDT, CDR2 FYEKMQ, per germline (reference sequence). The CDR3 contains 19 residues. V lost 5 bases and J lost 1; bases outside the gene matches: 10. The CDR3: CASSHQGLAGGGGTDTQYF. CDR3 bases: TGTGCCAGCAGCCACCAGGGACTAGCGGGGGGCGGAGGCACAGATACGCAGTATTTT.

The table lists this clonotype with a few counts. V usage is TRBV7-8 and J usage is TRBJ1-1, with D perhaps matching TRBD1 (6 bases). V gave up 3 bases and J gave up 10 bases, with 27 bases separating them. The CDR3 sequence is 17 residues long. Germline V CDR1 and CDR2: SGHVS, FQNEAQ. The CDR3 DNA reads TGTGCCAGCAGCTTGTACAAGGACAGCGGGGGCTGGTTAGGAGCTTTCTTT. This translates into CASSLYKDSGGWLGAFF.

This clonotype was seen a single time. V gene TRBV7-9 combines with J gene TRBJ1-1, with D unresolved. Deletions cut 6 bases from V and 4 bases from J, with 24 bases between. Germline V gene data show CDR1 as SEHNR and CDR2 as FQNEAQ (reference sequence). The CDR3 is 17 amino acids. The CDR3: CASSELNVPALSTEAFF. The CDR3, as DNA: TGTGCCAGCAGTGAGCTTAATGTGCCGGCACTGAGCACTGAAGCTTTCTTT.

This chain joins TRBV7-8 and TRBJ1-5, with D perhaps matching TRBD1 (6 bases). The CDR3 sequence is 16 residues long. Germline V gene lookup returns CDR1 SGHVS and CDR2 FQNEAQ. Deletions cut 1 base from V and 2 bases from J, with 12 bases between. The CDR3 sequence: CASSLEVWTGNQPQHF. In DNA, the CDR3 is TGTGCCAGCAGCTTAGAGGTCTGGACAGGCAATCAGCCCCAGCATTTT.

This chain joins TRBV27 and TRBJ2-1, with D possibly matching TRBD2 (6 bases). V was cut by 4 bases and J by 13 bases, with 26 bases left in between. Germline lookup yields CDR1 MNHEY and CDR2 SMNVEV (reference sequence). This CDR3 comprises 16 residues. As DNA, the CDR3 is TGTGCCAGCAGTTCGGGCGGTATGGACTACCTCGAGACCCAGTTCTTC. Its protein is CASSSGGMDYLETQFF.

This clonotype was counted only a few times. The chain is built from TRBV7-2 and TRBJ1-2, with D possibly matching TRBD1 (5 bases). The germline CDR1 and CDR2 sequences are SGHTA and FQGNSA. The CDR3 spans 14 residues. V lost 4 bases and J 0 bases, leaving 9 bases between the germline ends. In nucleotides, the CDR3 is TGTGCCAGCAGCTCCCGGACACCTAACTATGGCTACACCTTC. The encoded protein is CASSSRTPNYGYTF.

V is TRBV11-2 and J is TRBJ2-2; either TRBD1 or TRBD2 may fit D (5 bases each). The CDR3 is 16 residues long. Trimming stripped 1 base from V and 5 bases from J, with 14 bases between. Germline CDR1 and CDR2: SGHAT and FQNNGV. In DNA form, the CDR3 reads TGTGCCAGCAGCTTAGTCCGGGACGGTCGAACCGGGGAGCTGTTTTTT. This translates into CASSLVRDGRTGELFF. Variable domain in full (rest from reference TRBV11-2 and TRBJ2-2): EAGVAQSPRYKIIEKRQSVAFWCNPISGHATLYWYQQILGQGPKLLIQFQNNGVVDDSQLPKDRFSAERLKGVDSTLKIQPAKLEDSAVYLCASSLVRDGRTGELFFGEGSRLTVL.